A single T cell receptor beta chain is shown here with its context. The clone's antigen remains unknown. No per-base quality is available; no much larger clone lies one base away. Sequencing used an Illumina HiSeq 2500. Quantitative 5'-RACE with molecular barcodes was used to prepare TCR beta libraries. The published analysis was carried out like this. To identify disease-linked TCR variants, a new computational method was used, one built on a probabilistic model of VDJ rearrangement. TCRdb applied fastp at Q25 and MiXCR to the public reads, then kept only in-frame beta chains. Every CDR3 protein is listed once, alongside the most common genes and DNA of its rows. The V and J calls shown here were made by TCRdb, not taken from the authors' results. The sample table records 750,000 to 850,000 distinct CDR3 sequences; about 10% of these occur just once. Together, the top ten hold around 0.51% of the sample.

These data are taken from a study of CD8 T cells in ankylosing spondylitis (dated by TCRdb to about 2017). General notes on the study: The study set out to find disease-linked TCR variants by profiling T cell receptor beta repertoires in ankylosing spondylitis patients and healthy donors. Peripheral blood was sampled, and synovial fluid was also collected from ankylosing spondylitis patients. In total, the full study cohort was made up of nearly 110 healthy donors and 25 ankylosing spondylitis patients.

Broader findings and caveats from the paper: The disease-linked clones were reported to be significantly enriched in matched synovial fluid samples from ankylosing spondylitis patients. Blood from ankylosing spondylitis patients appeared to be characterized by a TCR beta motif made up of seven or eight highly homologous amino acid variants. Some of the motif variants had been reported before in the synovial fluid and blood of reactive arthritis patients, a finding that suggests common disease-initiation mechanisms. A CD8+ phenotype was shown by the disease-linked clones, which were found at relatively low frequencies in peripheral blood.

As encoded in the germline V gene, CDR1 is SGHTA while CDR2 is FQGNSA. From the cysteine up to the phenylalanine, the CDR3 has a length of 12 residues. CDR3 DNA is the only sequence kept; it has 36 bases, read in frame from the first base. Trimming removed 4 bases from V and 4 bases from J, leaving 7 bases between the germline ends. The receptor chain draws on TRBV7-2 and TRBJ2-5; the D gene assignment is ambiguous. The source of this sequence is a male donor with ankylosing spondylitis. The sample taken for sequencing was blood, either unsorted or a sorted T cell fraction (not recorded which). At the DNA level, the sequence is TGTGCCAGCAGCTACAGTGTAGAGACCCAGTACTTC. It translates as CASSYSVETQYF.